A single TCR beta chain is shown here with its context. Its antigen is currently unknown. This sample's TCRbeta library carried unique molecular identifier barcodes. TCRdb used MiXCR to reprocess the PCR reads, holding one entry per CDR3 protein. The repertoire consists of about 78,000 distinct CDR3 sequences, with less than 15% occurring once and the leading ten covering 25% to 30%. Germline V CDR1 and CDR2: SGHRS, YFSETQ. V lost 0 bases to trimming and J lost 4 bases, with 16 bases between them. CDR3 length equals 16 residues. This sample is drawn from a study of T-cell reconstitution after alpha-beta-depleted transplantation in children. Study-wide results and limits: It was surviving recipient T cells and thymic progenitors that gave some patients high TCRbeta diversity at day 60. About two months after transplant, alpha-beta T cells reportedly came from several hundred expanded graft clones. T-cell counts and diversity at one year following transplant were attributed mainly to newly produced T cells.

This chain joins TRBV5-1 and TRBJ1-1; tentatively, D is TRBD1 (6 bases). Here the sequenced sample was PBMCs, mostly from graft donor cells, taken 180 days after TCRalphabeta/CD19-depleted stem cell transplant. The TCR was taken from a male patient between 2 and 10 years old who had a stem cell transplant for acute lymphoblastic leukemia, so the T cells may come from the graft donor. For the CDR3, the DNA is TGCGCCAGCAGCTTGGACAGGGCCTCATGGAGCACTGAAGCTTTCTTT. This codes for CASSLDRASWSTEAFF.